This T cell receptor (beta chain) was captured by sequencing in a study of blood T cells in healthy people across ages. The CDR3 totals 15 residues. Germline V gene sequence: CDR1 MNHEY, CDR2 SVGEGT. V gave up 0 bases and J gave up 3 bases, with 11 bases separating them. There are a few counts of this clonotype. With a J-beta primer mix and a sample-barcoded 5' primer, a second PCR ran about 6 to 11 cycles. TCRdb reprocessed the 5' RACE reads via MiXCR and lists one record per CDR3 protein. The sample contains about 1.5 million distinct CDR3 sequences, approximately 39% of which appear only once. Source material: blood. This TCR derives from a woman aged 18-29 years in good health. The chain joins TRBV6-2 or TRBV6-3 to TRBJ1-2, with D hard to call. For the CDR3, the DNA is TGTGCCAGCAGTTACTCGAGGGCAGGAGACTATGGCTACACCTTC. Protein product: CASSYSRAGDYGYTF.